These 27 T cell receptor beta chains originate from one sample sequenced in a study of post-analysis software for immune sequencing data. Study findings and constraints: When patients were compared with controls, about 5 TRBV segments were more frequent, TRBV5-6, TRBV5-1 and TRBV20-1 among them.

The TCR beta cDNA libraries contained unique molecular identifiers. MiXCR, run by TCRdb on the PCR reads, gives a single entry per CDR3 protein. The sample includes roughly 700,000 distinct CDR3 sequences, about 32% of them seen just once. Their antigen targets remain unknown. The specimen was blood. The receptors here all came from a girl aged 5-17 years with multiple sclerosis.

The chain carries TRBV25-1 and TRBJ2-7, with a weak D call TRBD2 (5 bases). The CDR3 runs to 16 residues. CDR1 MGHDK and CDR2 SYGVNS come from the germline V gene. The V end was cut by 6 bases, the J end by 0 bases, with 18 bases between. In nucleotides, the CDR3 is TGTGCCAGCAGCGCCACTAGGGCGTCAGGCTCCTACGAGCAGTACTTC. Translating gives CASSATRASGSYEQYF.

The chain combines TRBV20-1 with TRBJ2-5, with 10 bases aligning to TRBD2. CDR1 and CDR2 (germline): DFQATT, SNEGSKA (reference sequence). This CDR3 spans 15 amino acids. J gave up 11 bases and V 6 bases, and 18 bases lay outside the gene matches. The CDR3 DNA follows: TGCAGTGCCCTACCCTCTAGCGGGAGTGGCAATGAGCAGTACTTC. Its translation is CSALPSSGSGNEQYF.

The rearrangement joins TRBV6-1 to TRBJ2-4; 7 bases are shared with TRBD1. Losses at the gene ends were 8 bases for V and 0 bases for J; bases not matched to a gene: 4. There are 14 residues in the CDR3. Germline values: CDR1 MNHNS, CDR2 SASEGT. CDR3 sequence (DNA): TGTGCCAGCTGGGACAGAGTAGCCAAAAACATTCAGTACTTC. Residues: CASWDRVAKNIQYF.

This chain links TRBV27 with TRBJ2-7, with 8 bases that match TRBD2. From germline, CDR1 is MNHEY and CDR2 SMNVEV (reference sequence). The CDR3 sequence is 15 residues long. Trimming at V came to 2 bases and at J to 4 bases, leaving 7 bases not matched to a gene. Here the CDR3 reads CASSLEGLVGYEQYF. The CDR3 bases are TGTGCCAGCAGTTTAGAGGGACTAGTCGGGTACGAGCAGTACTTC.

The chain combines TRBV3-1 with TRBJ2-2, with D perhaps TRBD1 (6 bases). Germline CDR1 and CDR2: LGHDT and YNNKEL (reference sequence). V lost 3 bases and J 6 bases, leaving 14 bases between the germline ends. The CDR3 covers 15 residues. This chain's CDR3 is CASSQGRGSSGELFF. The DNA for the CDR3 is TGTGCCAGCAGCCAGGGCAGGGGTAGTTCCGGGGAGCTGTTTTTT.

As regards this clonotype: One junction end does not reproduce the germline sequence, and a read error may be involved. DNA of the CDR3: TGCGCCGCCGGCCTGGTCGGTAATGAGCGGTTCTTC. Its protein product is CAAGLVGNERFF. V and J are TRBV10-3 and TRBJ2-1; D is unclear. Germline loops: CDR1 ENHRY, CDR2 SYGVKD. This CDR3 spans 12 amino acids.

CDR3 loop: CASSEASGGVREQFF. The CDR3 coding sequence is TGTGCCAGCAGTGAAGCTAGCGGGGGAGTAAGGGAGCAGTTCTTC. The chain combines TRBV2 with TRBJ2-1; 9 bases align to TRBD2. Germline CDR1 SNHLY, CDR2 FYNNEI. There are 15 residues in the CDR3. Germline trimming cut 0 bases from V and 10 bases from J; bases unmatched to any gene: 7.

The V call is TRBV10-3, the J call TRBJ1-2, with a possible D match to TRBD1 (6 bases). V shed 3 bases and J shed 0 bases, with 11 bases lying between them. The CDR3 has 15 amino acids. Germline V gives CDR1 ENHRY, CDR2 SYGVKD. The CDR3 DNA is TGTGCCATCAGTGACTGGGGGGCGCCTAACTATGGCTACACCTTC. Its protein is CAISDWGAPNYGYTF.

The V call is TRBV5-5, the J call TRBJ2-5, with D uncertain. The CDR3 spans 15 residues. With 5 bases removed from V and 3 bases from J, the gap between germline ends came to 17 bases. Germline V gene lookup returns CDR1 SGHKS and CDR2 YYEKEE (reference sequence). The CDR3, as DNA: TGTGCCAGCAGTTGGCCCTTAGGGAATAAAGAGACCCAGTACTTC. It translates to CASSWPLGNKETQYF.

J is TRBJ2-7 and V is TRBV29-1; a possible D gene is TRBD1 (6 bases). With 1 base removed from V and 2 bases from J, the gap between germline ends came to 12 bases. The germline V gene encodes CDR1 SQVTM and CDR2 ANQGSEA. The CDR3 sequence is 14 residues long. The CDR3 is CSVEGQGPTYEQYF. The CDR3 DNA reads TGCAGCGTTGAAGGGCAGGGGCCTACCTACGAGCAGTACTTC.

Only one count was recorded for this clonotype. CDR3 bases: TGTGCCAGCAGTGATTATATTGCGGGACCCCTCTACAATGAGCAGTTCTTC. This translates into CASSDYIAGPLYNEQFF. The rearrangement joins TRBV2 to TRBJ2-1; maybe TRBD2 (6 bases). The CDR3 has 17 residues. Trimming took 3 bases from V and 3 from J, leaving 18 bases between them. Germline loops: CDR1 SNHLY, CDR2 FYNNEI.

This clonotype was seen only once. The J gene is TRBJ2-2, the V gene TRBV14; the D gene is possibly TRBD1 (5 bases). Germline CDR1 SGHDN, CDR2 FVKESK. The CDR3 has 15 amino acids. Trimming shortened V by 4 bases and J by 7 bases, and 16 bases separated the two germline ends. The CDR3 is CASSPKEDIRGELFF. The CDR3 DNA follows: TGTGCCAGCAGCCCGAAAGAGGACATCCGCGGGGAGCTGTTTTTT.

This chain joins TRBV7-2 and TRBJ1-4; tentatively, D is TRBD1 (6 bases). The CDR3 covers 14 residues. Deletions cut 1 base from V and 8 bases from J, with 11 bases between. CDR1 and CDR2 (germline): SGHTA, FQGNSA. CDR3 nucleotides: TGTGCCAGCAGCTTAGATGGGGGCAGGGAAAAACTGTTTTTT. Its protein is CASSLDGGREKLFF.

This clonotype has at least ten counts. CDR3 sequence: CASSLGLATYNEQFF. The CDR3, as DNA: TGTGCCAGCAGCTTGGGACTAGCTACCTACAATGAGCAGTTCTTC. The V and J genes are TRBV5-6 and TRBJ2-1; 7 bases are a match to TRBD2. The V segment lost 0 bases and the J segment 2 bases; nucleotides outside the gene matches: 2. Germline V lookup: CDR1 SGHDT, CDR2 YYEEEE. The CDR3 loop spans 15 amino acids.

This rearrangement joins TRBV29-1 to TRBJ2-7; D assignment may be TRBD1 or TRBD2 (5 bases each). This CDR3 spans 11 amino acids. The V and J ends lost 4 bases and 2 bases respectively, with 6 bases between them. Germline CDR1 SQVTM, CDR2 ANQGSEA. CDR3 sequence: CSVGDPYEQYF. DNA for the CDR3: TGCAGCGTTGGGGACCCCTACGAGCAGTACTTC.

The rearrangement uses TRBV6-2 or TRBV6-3 and TRBJ1-1, with 8 bases lining up with TRBD1. In germline, CDR1 is MNHEY, CDR2 SVGEGT. CDR3 length: 13 amino acids. Losses at the gene ends were 4 bases for V and 7 bases for J; bases not matched to a gene: 5. In nucleotides, the CDR3 is TGTGCCAGCAGTTTCGACAGGGGAGGTGAAGCTTTCTTT. Protein sequence: CASSFDRGGEAFF.

This chain connects TRBV12-3 or TRBV12-4 to TRBJ2-1; D possibly corresponds to TRBD2 (6 bases). Between the trimmed V and J ends, which lost 3 bases and 8 bases, there was a span of 23 bases. The CDR3 is 17 amino acids. In nucleotides, the CDR3 is TGTGCCAGCAGTTTTAAGTTAGGCGGGGCCCTCGTTGATGAGCAGTTCTTC. Its translation: CASSFKLGGALVDEQFF.

The chain combines TRBV6-2 or TRBV6-3 with TRBJ2-5; D unresolved. The germline CDR1 and CDR2 sequences are MNHEY and SVGEGT. V was pared by 3 bases and J by 5 bases, with 16 bases between. The CDR3 runs to 15 residues. The CDR3 DNA is TGTGCCAGCAGTTATGCTGACGCCCGCCTGGAGACCCAGTACTTC. This sequence encodes CASSYADARLETQYF.

The chain combines TRBV15 with TRBJ2-3; perhaps TRBD2 as D (6 bases). The germline V gene has CDR1 LNHNV and CDR2 YYDKDF (reference sequence). This CDR3 spans 15 amino acids. V lost 1 base, J lost 5 bases, and 13 bases lay in between. CDR3 sequence reads: CATSRVAAEGDTQYF. The CDR3 DNA reads as TGTGCCACCAGCAGAGTAGCGGCAGAGGGAGATACGCAGTATTTT.

The chain combines TRBV2 with TRBJ2-4; 12 nucleotides agree with TRBD1. CDR1 is SNHLY and CDR2 is FYNNEI in the germline V gene. Unmatched junction bases numbered 12, after V lost 4 bases and J lost 8 bases. The CDR3 runs to 17 residues. CDR3 protein: CASSGDRGLRLGDIQYF. The CDR3 region has the DNA TGTGCCAGCAGTGGGGACAGGGGGCTCCGGCTGGGCGACATTCAGTACTTC.

The chain employs TRBV10-3 and TRBJ2-7; the match to TRBD2 covers 7 bases. Germline V gene lookup returns CDR1 ENHRY and CDR2 SYGVKD. The CDR3 sequence is 12 residues long. V lost 11 bases and J lost 3; bases outside the gene matches: 7. As DNA, the CDR3 is TGTGCCGCCGGGGGGTTGATCTACGAGCAGTACTTC. Translated, it gives CAAGGLIYEQYF.

The V call is TRBV20-1, the J call TRBJ2-1, with TRBD2 matching over 8 bases. The length of the CDR3 is 10 residues. Trimming removed 4 bases from V and 12 bases from J; junction bases left unmatched: 2. Germline loops: CDR1 DFQATT, CDR2 SNEGSKA (reference sequence). The CDR3 coding sequence is TGCAGTGCTACGGGGACTAGGCAGTTCTTC. It yields the protein CSATGTRQFF.

This chain uses TRBV6-2 or TRBV6-3 with TRBJ2-2; D is unclear. Trimming pared 0 bases from V and 4 bases from J, leaving 12 bases between. The CDR3 is 16 amino acids. Germline V CDR1 and CDR2: MNHEY, SVGEGT. CDR3 DNA sequence: TGTGCCAGCAGTTACTCTTCGACCCACGGCACCGGGGAGCTGTTTTTT. Protein product: CASSYSSTHGTGELFF.

This clonotype occurred a few times. The chain couples TRBV25-1 to TRBJ2-5; a possible D gene is TRBD1 (7 bases). Trimming removed 6 bases from V and 5 bases from J, with 19 bases in between. The CDR3 sequence is 15 residues long. CDR1 MGHDK and CDR2 SYGVNS come from the germline V gene. CDR3 amino acids: CASSLAQGGRETQYF. The CDR3 DNA sequence: TGTGCCAGCAGCCTCGCGCAGGGGGGACGGGAGACCCAGTACTTC.

This clonotype has only a few counts. The genes are TRBV6-5 and TRBJ2-7; D remains ambiguous. Trimming removed 6 bases at V and 6 bases at J, with 12 bases between. This CDR3 spans 12 amino acids. The V gene's germline CDR1 is MNHEY and CDR2 SVGAGI. Here the CDR3 DNA reads TGTGCCAGCAGCAGAGGACCGAGCGAGCAGTACTTC. Its translation is CASSRGPSEQYF.

This chain uses TRBV2 with TRBJ2-1; weak D call: TRBD1 (6 bases). V was cut by 8 bases and J by 0 bases, with 11 bases left in between. The CDR3 contains 14 residues. Germline V CDR1 and CDR2: SNHLY, FYNNEI. CDR3 coding DNA: TGTGCCAGCTCCCAGGGGATCTCCTACAATGAGCAGTTCTTC. Protein product: CASSQGISYNEQFF.

The table lists this clonotype with a count of one. One end of the junction varies from germline; a read error may be responsible. V usage is TRBV3-1 and J usage is TRBJ1-2; no reliable D call. CDR3 size: 14 residues. Germline-derived CDR1 and CDR2 are LGHDT and YNNKEL (reference sequence). CDR3 DNA sequence: TGTGCCAGCACCCAAAATCAGGAGGGCTATGGCTACACCTTC. This encodes CASTQNQEGYGYTF.